Listed below are T cell receptor beta chains from one sample, sequenced in a study of radiation and T cells in renal cell carcinoma. Some clones are missing from TCRdb's copy, which holds only in-frame ones; the method was immunoSEQ multiplex PCR. The sample contains more than 120,000 clones, 80% to 90% of which appear only once. The sample in question was blood, obtained from a patient whose treatment included radiotherapy and nephrectomy. Receptors were obtained from a woman between 50 and 59 years old with renal cell carcinoma. Both conserved end residues are part of each CDR3. The order of the fields is D gene, V gene, clone size, J gene, CDR3 DNA, CDR3 protein. A D gene is named only where the DNA matches it firmly. Not all rows give a size; the values are once, few, many and, for expanded clones, a class.

NA	TRBV5-4	NA	TRBJ2-5	TGTGCCAGCAGCTTAACAGTGCAAGAGACCCAGTACTTC	CASSLTVQETQYF
NA	TRBV7-2	once	TRBJ2-3	TGTGCCAGCAGCTTAGTGTACGGCACAGATACGCAGTATTTT	CASSLVYGTDTQYF
NA	TRBV7-9	once	TRBJ2-6	TGTGCCAGCAGCTCCCCCCAGTCTGGGGCCAACGTCCTGACTTTC	CASSSPQSGANVLTF
TRBD1	TRBV20-1	few	TRBJ1-4	TGCAGTGCCAGCCGGGACAGAGCTTTTTTT	CSASRDRAFF
NA	TRBV11-3	NA	TRBJ2-2	TGTGCCAGCAGCGGGGGACGCACCGGGGAGCTGTTTTTT	CASSGGRTGELFF
NA	TRBV9	once	TRBJ2-1	TGTGCCAGCAGCGTAGATTGGGGGCGAAACAATGAGCAGTTCTTC	CASSVDWGRNNEQFF
NA	TRBV9	NA	TRBJ2-1	TGTGCCAGCAGCGCCCTACTTGGACCCTACAATGAGCAGTTCTTC	CASSALLGPYNEQFF
NA	TRBV27	NA	TRBJ1-6	TGTGCCAGCAGTAGGTATAATATTGAGGCCCTCCACTTT	CASSRYNIEALHF
NA	TRBV7-2	NA	TRBJ2-7	TGTGCCAGCAGCTTTGCCAGCGATTCCTACGAGCAGTACTTC	CASSFASDSYEQYF
TRBD1	TRBV10-1	NA	TRBJ2-1	TGCGCCAGCAGTGAAGGGACAGGGCCGCCTGAGCAGTTCTTC	CASSEGTGPPEQFF
NA	TRBV5-6	NA	TRBJ2-6	TGTGCCAGCAGCTTGGTGGGCAGGACCACTGGGGCCAACGTCCTGACTTTC	CASSLVGRTTGANVLTF
NA	TRBV5-6	NA	TRBJ2-7	TGTGCCAGCAGCTTGGCAGGGTCCCACGAGCAGTACTTC	CASSLAGSHEQYF
NA	TRBV4-2	NA	TRBJ2-7	TGTGCCAGCAGCCAAGATTGGGGGGCGAGCTCCTACGAGCAGTACTTC	CASSQDWGASSYEQYF
NA	TRBV15	NA	TRBJ1-5	TGTGCCACCAGCAGAGCCGCTGACAATCAGCCCCAGCATTTT	CATSRAADNQPQHF
NA	TRBV18	NA	TRBJ2-5	TGTGCCAGCTCACCACCCCCGGACGAGGAGACCCAGTACTTC	CASSPPPDEETQYF
NA	TRBV5-1	NA	TRBJ2-6	TGCGCCAGCAGCGCAGGATCTGGGGCCAACGTCCTGACTTTC	CASSAGSGANVLTF
NA	TRBV28	few	TRBJ1-2	TGTGCCAGCAGTACCGGGACACCCGCTAACTATGGCTACACCTTC	CASSTGTPANYGYTF
TRBD2	TRBV10-2	NA	TRBJ2-7	TGCGCCAGCAGTTGGACTAGCGGGGGTCCTAGCTCCTACGAGCAGTACTTC	CASSWTSGGPSSYEQYF
NA	TRBV11-3	NA	TRBJ2-1	TGTGCCAGCAGCTCCGCCGGGGGGCTCGGCAATGAGCAGTTCTTC	CASSSAGGLGNEQFF
NA	TRBV19	NA	TRBJ1-2	TGTGCCAGTAGTATCTTCCCAGGGAGCAACTATGGCTACACCTTC	CASSIFPGSNYGYTF
NA	TRBV11-1	NA	TRBJ2-7	TGTGCCAGCAGCCTCGACAGTTCCTACGAGCAGTACTTC	CASSLDSSYEQYF
TRBD1	TRBV9	NA	TRBJ2-2	TGTGCCAGCAGCCCCCAGGGGGCGCGGACCGGGGAGCTGTTTTTT	CASSPQGARTGELFF
TRBD1	TRBV18	NA	TRBJ1-1	TGTGCCAGCTCACCACCGGGACAGGCCTGGGGCACTGAAGCTTTCTTT	CASSPPGQAWGTEAFF
TRBD2	TRBV7-2	NA	TRBJ2-3	TGTGCCAGCAGCTTAGCAGCGGGAGTGGATACGCAGTATTTT	CASSLAAGVDTQYF
TRBD1	TRBV10-1	few	TRBJ1-1	TGCGCCAGCAGGGCGACAGGGGTCGGCACTGAAGCTTTCTTT	CASRATGVGTEAFF
NA	TRBV5-1	NA	TRBJ1-3	TGCGCCAGCAGCTTGGAGGGATTGGAAAACACCATATATTTT	CASSLEGLENTIYF
TRBD1	TRBV19	NA	TRBJ2-7	TGTGCCAGTAGTATAGACGGGACAGGAGACTCCTACGAGCAGTACTTC	CASSIDGTGDSYEQYF
NA	TRBV2	once	TRBJ1-1	TGTGCCAGCAGTAGAGGGGGACGGACTGAAGCTTTCTTT	CASSRGGRTEAFF
NA	TRBV5-1	NA	TRBJ2-5	TGCGCCAGCAACCGGGACCAGAGTGGGGAGACCCAGTACTTC	CASNRDQSGETQYF
TRBD1	TRBV7-9	once	TRBJ2-2	TGTGCCAGCAGCGTGACAGGGTTGACCGGGGAGCTGTTTTTT	CASSVTGLTGELFF
NA	TRBV10-2	NA	TRBJ1-1	TGCGCCAGCAGCGGGGTGACAGGAGTGAACACTGAAGCTTTCTTT	CASSGVTGVNTEAFF
NA	TRBV7-2	NA	TRBJ2-4	TGTGCCAGCAGCTTAGCCGGGGGATTAGCCAAAAACATTCAGTACTTC	CASSLAGGLAKNIQYF
TRBD2	TRBV5-1	NA	TRBJ2-1	TGCGCCAGCAGCTTGGATCTAGCGGGAGCTTTCAATGAGCAGTTCTTC	CASSLDLAGAFNEQFF
NA	TRBV5-1	NA	TRBJ2-5	TGCGCCAGCAGCCCAGGCACGGCCCAAGAGACCCAGTACTTC	CASSPGTAQETQYF
NA	TRBV2	few	TRBJ1-4	TGTGCCAGCACATCCGGGTCGGGAGCAGTGGGGTACGAAAAACTGTTTTTT	CASTSGSGAVGYEKLFF
NA	TRBV6-5	NA	TRBJ1-1	TGTGCCAGCAGTTACTCGACTTTAGGGGGCACTGAAGCTTTCTTT	CASSYSTLGGTEAFF
NA	TRBV5-5	NA	TRBJ1-3	TGTGCCAGCAGCTTGCCCTTCCGGGTAAGCTCTGGAAACACCATATATTTT	CASSLPFRVSSGNTIYF
NA	TRBV19	NA	TRBJ1-3	TGTGCCAGTAGTATAGATCAATCACAGGGAAACACCATATATTTT	CASSIDQSQGNTIYF
TRBD2	TRBV25-1	NA	TRBJ2-3	TGTGCCAGCAGTGGAGGGACTAGCGGCAAGGCGTCGGATACGCAGTATTTT	CASSGGTSGKASDTQYF
NA	TRBV4-1	NA	TRBJ1-5	TGCGCCAGCAGCCAAGAACCCCGGGTCGATCAGCCCCAGCATTTT	CASSQEPRVDQPQHF
TRBD1	TRBV5-1	few	TRBJ1-1	TGCGCCAGCAGGGACAGGGGAGGCAACACTGAAGCTTTCTTT	CASRDRGGNTEAFF
NA	TRBV4-1	few	TRBJ1-1	TGCGCCAGCAGCCAAGATTCTAGTCTGAACACTGAAGCTTTCTTT	CASSQDSSLNTEAFF
NA	TRBV30	NA	TRBJ1-5	TGTGCCTGGAGCTCCACAGGGAATCTAATCAATCAGCCCCAGCATTTT	CAWSSTGNLINQPQHF
TRBD1	TRBV6-6	NA	TRBJ1-1	TGTGCCAGCACCCCGCAGGGGGAGTCCACTGAAGCTTTCTTT	CASTPQGESTEAFF
TRBD1	TRBV30	once	TRBJ2-7	TGTGCCTGGAAACCGACAGGGGTTGCCTACGAGCAGTACTTC	CAWKPTGVAYEQYF
TRBD2	TRBV11-3	NA	TRBJ2-5	TGTGCCAGCAGTTTCGGGCGGGGGGGCATCTCCCCAGAGACCCAGTACTTC	CASSFGRGGISPETQYF
NA	TRBV9	NA	TRBJ2-5	TGTGCCAGCAGCGTAGAATCCCGGGCCTCCACTGAGACCCAGTACTTC	CASSVESRASTETQYF
NA	TRBV27	NA	TRBJ1-5	TGTGCCAGCAGTTCGGCGGGACTCCTTGGGCAGGGGCAGCCCCAGCATTTT	CASSSAGLLGQGQPQHF
TRBD1	TRBV10-3	NA	TRBJ1-2	TGTGCCATCAGTGCCGGGACAGGGGACTATGGCTACACCTTC	CAISAGTGDYGYTF
TRBD1	TRBV6-1	NA	TRBJ2-7	TGTGCCAGCATTAAACAGGGGGCATCCGAGCAGTACTTC	CASIKQGASEQYF
NA	TRBV25-1	NA	TRBJ2-2	TGTGCCAGCAGTGACACAAATAAAGAGGGAACCGGGGAGCTGTTTTTT	CASSDTNKEGTGELFF
TRBD2	TRBV2	NA	TRBJ2-1	TGTGCCAGCAGTCTAGCGGGGGGTTCCTACAATGAGCAGTTCTTC	CASSLAGGSYNEQFF
NA	TRBV4-2	NA	TRBJ2-7	TGTGCCAGCAGCCAGGGTCGGGGAGGCCCCCAACGGGACGAGCAGTACTTC	CASSQGRGGPQRDEQYF
NA	TRBV18	NA	TRBJ2-4	TGTGCCAGCTCACCACCGATAAGCGCCCAAAACATTCAGTACTTC	CASSPPISAQNIQYF